This T cell receptor (beta chain) was documented in a study of neurological immune-mediated disorders. TCRdb reprocessed the 5' RACE reads via MiXCR and lists one record per CDR3 protein. The repertoire holds about 58,000 distinct CDR3 sequences, with over 2% as singletons. V was pared by 0 bases and J by 8 bases, with 18 bases between. Germline V lookup: CDR1 ENHRY, CDR2 SYGVKD. The CDR3 extends over 16 amino acids. This clonotype was seen at least ten times. The genes are TRBV10-3 and TRBJ2-3, with D uncertain. Sequencing was done on a sample of PBMCs. The TCR originated in a man aged 50 to 60 with multiple sclerosis. DNA for the CDR3: TGTGCCATCAGTGAGTCGGTCGCAGCCCGGATTGGTACGCAGTATTTT. The encoded protein is CAISESVAARIGTQYF.